This entry is about one T cell receptor beta chain. Its target is not known. This entry comes from a study of early stage breast cancer tumors. The wider study: Among approximately 12 ER+/PR+/HER2- tumors, eight were ductal, four lobular. Study-wide results and caveats: Comparing each tissue with blood distinguished tumor from normal in about 85% of the 16 patients. Most shared enriched TCRB sequences were commonly generated ones. Tumors had about 2.6-fold higher T cell density than normal breast.

This table comes from immunoSEQ multiplex PCR, and its TCRdb copy is limited to in-frame clones, with some not included. The table shows 11,000 to 15,000 clones, with over 60% occurring only once. The germline CDR1 and CDR2 sequences are SGDLS and YYNGEE. V lost 3 bases and J 11 bases, leaving 14 bases between the germline ends. The CDR3 covers 12 residues. This sequence was found in a person aged 50-59 years with breast cancer. V and J are TRBV9 and TRBJ1-1; possibly TRBD1 for D (6 bases). Sequenced: normal breast tissue next to the tumor. The CDR3 sequence: CASSGGGLHAFF. In nucleotides, the CDR3 is TGTGCCAGCAGCGGAGGGGGTTTGCACGCTTTCTTT.